This T cell receptor (beta chain) was obtained from a study of cytomegalovirus exposure and HLA in healthy donors. Study results and limitations: What TCR beta sequences reportedly achieved was accurate prediction of HLA-A and HLA-B alleles in most subjects. Roughly uniform depth of sequencing across donors was assumed in presence/absence analyses. Immune exposure information comprised only CMV serostatus.

Remarks on this clone: The antigen remains undetermined.

The PCR used 60 Vbeta and 13 Jbeta primers. Authors' methods: In a later analysis, of some 80 million unique beta chains, some 10 million appeared in at least two donors. This table comes from immunoSEQ multiplex PCR, and its TCRdb copy is limited to in-frame clones, with some not included. D and trimming were read from the DNA, whereas the V and J calls and clone size are those reported in that table. Its table lists under 200,000 clones. The germline V and J ends were trimmed by 2 bases and 4 bases, with 15 bases remaining between them. CDR3 length: 16 amino acids. Germline CDR1 is MNHNS and CDR2 is SASEGT.

The clonotype was recovered from a woman aged 18-29 years in good health and CMV-seropositive. The specimen sequenced was PBMCs. The chain couples TRBV6-1 to TRBJ2-1, with D maybe TRBD2 (8 bases). CDR3 DNA: TGTGCCAGCAGTGAAACGGGAGGGGGCCTATACAATGAGCAGTTCTTC. Protein sequence: CASSETGGGLYNEQFF.